The entry below describes one TCR beta chain. The target of this receptor is not known. There are no base qualities to consult, and no much larger clone falls within one base. The entry originates in a study of cytomegalovirus exposure and HLA in healthy donors listed by TCRdb under 2017. Concerning the study at large: According to an earlier analysis of a few hundred of the donors, about 190 million T cells yielded roughly 110 million unique TCR beta sequences and approximately 280 Gb of sequence data. An early release that covered fewer than 800 HLA-typed donors contained approximately 300 gigabases of sequencing data and 65 million to 100 million unique TCR sequences. Of the 300 to 500 genotyped donors, 65% to 90% were placed in the genetic ancestry cluster associated with self-reported Caucasian donors. The study aimed to test whether signatures of past pathogen exposure could be identified by cataloging public T cell receptors. The study profiled the T cell repertoires of hundreds of subjects by immunosequencing and related them to cytomegalovirus serostatus. A separate validation cohort of approximately 130 different subjects was used in addition to the roughly 700-subject first cohort. To predict cytomegalovirus infection status, the study brought together high-throughput TCR immunosequencing, statistical association of individual TCRs with disease status, and machine learning. In a later analysis, previously published TCR beta repertoires from fewer than 750 donors were re-analyzed and high-resolution HLA genotyping was added so that TCR occurrence patterns could be studied. Rather than drawing on any new phenotypic data, the later analysis identified candidate immune exposures from TCR beta sequences and the way those sequences occurred across donors. An earlier analysis of some 600 of the donors applied high-throughput TCR beta sequencing to assess whether each TCR beta V gene segment acted as functional or pseudogenic. Donor age, sex, ethnicity and CMV serostatus were collected together with the repertoire data. A later genetic analysis took genome-wide SNP genotypes for about 65% of the 666 donors and used that subset as a discovery cohort. All discovery cohort repertoires had been generated on a single sequencing platform. Both class I and class II loci were covered by HLA typing, at four-digit resolution. The number of typed donors differed by locus: roughly 620-640 for A, B, C, DRB1 and DQB1; 522 for DQA1; 606 for DPA1; and some 450 for DPB1. Roughly five DR-DQ haplotypes were handled as single units for association and clustering, since linkage in the cohort was strong. Among roughly 370 genotyped donors of the cohort, an average of 235,054 unique TCR beta nucleotide sequences were sequenced per donor, roughly 18% of them non-productive. The full study reports these points: HLA typing was unavailable for some donors at each locus, so association tests used only the typed subset. An association between a missense DCLRE1C variant and V-gene and J-gene trimming of TCR beta chains was found in a later genetic analysis and replicated in an independent cohort. In an earlier analysis of some 500 of the donors, most TCR beta V segments appeared in productive rearrangements about 87% or about 30% of the time, broadly matching IMGT annotations. In this cohort, only TCR beta chains were sequenced, and detectable features were limited by the absence of alpha or paired-chain data. The presence/absence analyses assumed that sequencing depth was roughly uniform across donors, and that assumption may not be true. It was suggested by the authors that the approach could potentially be generalized to other disease states and immunological phenotypes. According to a later analysis, TCR association rates differed among HLA loci, with DRB1 alleles showing the most associated TCRs and HLA-C alleles showing the fewest. According to a later genetic analysis, donors in an Asian-associated ancestry cluster had fewer N-insertions in productive TCRs than the roughly 700-donor mean. A further reported finding was that TCR beta sequences accurately predicted the HLA-A and HLA-B alleles for most subjects in the first cohort. In a later analysis, 15,000 to 20,000 TCR beta sequences were associated with specific HLA alleles at a false discovery rate of 0.05. Because counts were too low, roughly 16 rarely observed V segments, including chromosome 9 orphons, were excluded from the earlier analysis of around 590 of the donors. In a later analysis, several top co-occurrence clusters were reported to appear linked to parvovirus B19, influenza, CMV and Epstein-Barr virus. Across donors, most TCR sequences were observed very rarely, whereas some public TCRs were present in many individuals. The sequencing pipeline was judged likely to have produced a cluster of highly shared sequence variants as a technical artifact. A later analysis found that most CMV-associated TCR beta chains appeared HLA-restricted, with HLA associations seemingly driven largely by CMV exposure. In vitro tests confirmed that a few of the cytomegalovirus-associated TCR beta chains recognize cytomegalovirus antigens. Correlated functional status among segregating V segments might reflect linkage disequilibrium, but an unknown experimental factor could not be ruled out. Some IMGT-functional V segments, including TRBV6-2 and TRBV6-3, could not be told apart with the 87-base-pair reads, so those segments were excluded. In the study, 150 to 200 TCR beta chains were listed as associated with cytomegalovirus. Assigning TCR associations to individual alleles was difficult when HLA alleles, especially DR and DQ, strongly co-occurred. The only immune exposure information available for the cohort was CMV serostatus. In a later analysis, HLA-associated TCR beta chains showed more clonal expansion and lower generation probabilities than non-associated chains that were equally common. Cytomegalovirus status was reported to be diagnosed by the classifier with high specificity and sensitivity in both the original and validation cohorts.

Cut back by 0 bases and 5 bases, the V and J ends lie 7 bases apart. CDR1 SNHLY and CDR2 FYNNEI were looked up in the germline V gene. Measured from the cysteine to the phenylalanine, the CDR3 is 13 residues long. Only CDR3 DNA remains: 39 bases, in frame from the first base. The cohort comprised approximately 700 healthy bone marrow donors. At the time of sampling, all cohort members were nominally healthy, though unrecorded immune exposures were likely present. The donor was CMV seropositive and belonged to the group of 250 to 300 seropositive cohort members. A peripheral blood sample was collected from each donor, and TCR beta sequencing was performed on peripheral blood mononuclear cells. The Qiagen DNeasy Blood Extraction Kit was used to extract genomic DNA from the blood cell samples. Library generation was performed with the immunoSEQ multiplex PCR assay. The multiplex PCR relied on a mix of 60 forward primers for TCR Vbeta segments and 13 reverse primers for TCR Jbeta segments. The CDR3 region of rearranged TCR beta genes was amplified from genomic DNA with a multiplex PCR assay. The amplified TCR beta libraries were sequenced on the Illumina HiSeq System as 87-base-pair reads. The authors' pipeline ran thus. A later analysis counted tens of millions of unique TCR beta chains across the 666 repertoires, and roughly 9.9 million of these chains were shared by at least two donors. To remove PCR and sequencing errors, raw reads were error-corrected and collapsed into unique sequences using a nearest-neighbor algorithm that merged closely related sequences. To assign V, D and J gene segments, CDR3 sequences were aligned to IMGT reference sequences. For a sequence to be retained, a match of at least six nucleotides to both a V gene segment and a J gene segment was required. A rearrangement was called productive if the CDR3 had no stop codons and remained in frame with V and J, and every other rearrangement was called non-productive. Following IMGT convention, CDR3 was defined as the stretch from the second conserved V-encoded cysteine to the conserved J-encoded phenylalanine. The earlier analysis of some 600 of the donors excluded sequences that lacked an unambiguous match to a single V gene segment. In an earlier analysis of roughly 600 of the donors, a V segment was called functional when productive rearrangements were above 56.7%, and segregating when the standard deviation between donors exceeded 5%. To diagnose cytomegalovirus status from the catalog of TCR beta chain sequences, a statistical classification framework was built. In a later analysis, TCR nucleotide sequences were compared against IMGT/GENE-DB human TR gene sequences so that V and J genes could be assigned. Using the TCRdist pipeline, a later analysis assigned CDR3 sequences along with most-parsimonious VDJ recombination scenarios. A later analysis defined each TCR beta chain by its CDR3 amino acid sequence plus V-gene family, and excluded reads lacking a unique V-gene family. In a later analysis, fewer than 600 highly shared, low-generation-probability nucleotide sequences were removed to address suspected cross-contamination and a sequencing artifact. For each public chain, a later analysis derived a clonal expansion index from normalized ranks of inferred template counts within each repertoire. A later analysis computed generation probabilities with a VDJ recombination model fitted to out-of-frame rearrangements, and checked the results against IGoR. In a later analysis, TCR-TCR, TCR-HLA and TCR-CMV co-occurrence was scored with hypergeometric tests, and a repertoire-size bias correction was applied to TCR pairs. A later analysis estimated false discovery rates by permuting HLA or CMV assignments 20 times. A later analysis grouped co-occurring TCRs with DBSCAN, adding TCRdist sequence similarity when clustering within HLA-allele-positive subsets. Repertoires with fewer than 30,000 or more than 120,000 public chains, plus five repertoires with anomalous nucleotide sharing, were excluded from co-occurrence clustering. The immuneACCESS repertoire file appears here via TCRdb, limited to in-frame rearrangements. These files lack a portion of the clones; in checked studies, under half of the deficit traces to unresolved V genes, and the cause of the others is not known. That table supplies the V and J calls and clone size; D and trimming were determined from the DNA. A total of 150,000 or so clones appear in this sample, around 77% of them only once. Together, the top ten hold 1% of the sample.

This sequence originates from a woman in her forties or fifties in good health and CMV-seropositive. The chain is encoded by TRBV2 joined to TRBJ1-2; the D gene assignment is ambiguous. Specimen: PBMCs. The CDR3 reads as follows: CASSEAGSYGYTF. The DNA sequence is as follows: TGTGCCAGCAGTGAAGCGGGCAGTTATGGCTACACCTTC. With all but the CDR3 taken from the reference TRBV2 and TRBJ1-2 genes, the full variable domain is: EPEVTQTPSHQVTQMGQEVILRCVPISNHLYFYWYRQILGQKVEFLVSFYNNEISEKSEIFDDQFSVERPDGSNFTLKIRSTKLEDSAMYFCASSEAGSYGYTFGSGTRLTVV.